The clone carrying this TCR beta chain has more than one count but fewer than ten. This sample was taken from a study of human T cells and chemical hapten exposure. About the study: Per-sample TCR yield variability stemmed mainly from small pooled library volume differences.

TCRdb fed the RACE reads into MiXCR, producing one record per CDR3 protein. The sample carries 150,000 to 200,000 distinct CDR3 sequences, about 14% recorded once. CDR1 and CDR2 (germline): SNHLY, FYNNEI. The V gene lost 3 bases and the J gene lost 0 bases, with 8 bases spanning the gap. The CDR3 is 14 amino acids. Time point here: patch test 1, 2 weeks after DPC sensitization. As for treatment: therapeutic diphenylcyclopropenone sensitization with weekly scalp DPC. The TCR sequence derives from a woman in her twenties or thirties with alopecia areata. Some clones in this sample may be carry-over from other donors' samples. The sequenced sample was whole blood, obtained in connection with sensitization to the hapten diphenylcyclopropenone (DPC). The V gene is TRBV2, the J gene TRBJ1-1, with no clear D. The CDR3 region has the DNA TGTGCCAGCAGTGAGGAAGACATGAACACTGAAGCTTTCTTT. Translated, it gives CASSEEDMNTEAFF.